The source of this T cell receptor (beta chain) is a study of T cell responses to AZD1222 COVID-19 vaccine. Second-dose recipients at about 4 or about 12 weeks were treated as one pooled group. Sequenced by immunoSEQ multiplex PCR; TCRdb stores in-frame clones only, minus some. The sample carries around 130,000 clones, roughly 90% recorded once. Study observations and caveats: Two AZD1222 administrations were followed by greater Spike-specific TCR breadth and depth. Nearly half of unique spike-specific TCRs reportedly avoided B.1.351 and B.1.1.7 mutated regions. Donors were largely white British and mainly female; clonal diversity was possibly underestimated.

J was trimmed by 6 bases and V by 4 bases; bases with no gene match: 6. This CDR3 has 16 residues. Germline V gene sequence: CDR1 SEHNR, CDR2 FQNEAQ (reference sequence). Remarks on this clone: Antigen specificity is unknown.

This specimen was peripheral blood, taken 28 days after the second AZD1222 dose. The gene calls are TRBV7-9 and TRBJ2-2; 12 bases are a match to TRBD2. This clonotype was sampled from an adult who received the AZD1222 COVID-19 vaccine. The CDR3 nucleotides read TGTGCCAGCAGCTCGCGACTAGCGGGGGTATCCGGGGAGCTGTTTTTT. It translates to CASSSRLAGVSGELFF.